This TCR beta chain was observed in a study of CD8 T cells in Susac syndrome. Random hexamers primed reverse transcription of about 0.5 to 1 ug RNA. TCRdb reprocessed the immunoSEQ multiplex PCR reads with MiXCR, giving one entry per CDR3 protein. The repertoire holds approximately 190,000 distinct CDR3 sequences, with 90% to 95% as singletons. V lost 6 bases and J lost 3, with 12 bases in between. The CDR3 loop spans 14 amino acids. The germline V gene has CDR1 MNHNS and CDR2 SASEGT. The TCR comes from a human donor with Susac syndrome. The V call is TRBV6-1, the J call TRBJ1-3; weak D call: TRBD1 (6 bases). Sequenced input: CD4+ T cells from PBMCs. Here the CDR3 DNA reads TGTGCCAGCAGGATCAGACAGGATGGAAACACCATATATTTT. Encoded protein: CASRIRQDGNTIYF.